This T cell receptor (beta chain) was obtained from a study of T cells in Graves' hyperthyroidism and ophthalmopathy. Newly diagnosed hyperthyroidism patients aged 18 to 65 years had disease lasting under 2 months. RNA transcripts gave rise to amplified TCR beta CDR3 regions. The HTBI primer set was used in a first-round RT-PCR of the TCR CDR3. From the multiplex PCR reads, TCRdb called clonotypes with MiXCR, one entry per CDR3 protein. The sample yields hundreds of thousands of distinct CDR3 sequences, 13% to 15% seen once. This clonotype was picked up a small number of times. No antigen is known for it. The CDR3 covers 15 residues. V lost 4 bases, J lost 0 bases, and 5 bases stayed unmatched. The germline V gene encodes CDR1 SGHNT and CDR2 YYREEE (reference sequence). General observations from the study: Most thyroid clonotypes with frequency above 0.001 were detected in blood. Progression to ophthalmopathy was predicted a median of about six months early.

The sequenced material came from blood. The sequence derives from a woman aged 18-35 years with Graves' hyperthyroidism. This chain uses TRBV5-4 with TRBJ1-2; TRBD1 aligns across 8 bases. The CDR3 region is CASSRRQGTNYGYTF. The CDR3 DNA follows: TGTGCCAGCAGCCGGCGACAGGGGACTAACTATGGCTACACCTTC.